This T cell receptor (beta chain) came from a study of blood T cell repertoires in COVID-19. All enrollees were roughly 18 to 95 years old and from fewer than 30 US areas. Participant-given clinical history determined each cohort assignment. This clone was detected only once. TCRdb keeps only in-frame clones here, not all; method: immunoSEQ multiplex PCR. The sample lists some 200,000 clones, more than 80% occurring once. Germline V gene data show CDR1 as SEHNR and CDR2 as FQNEAQ (reference sequence). The CDR3 extends over 14 amino acids. V was shortened by 2 bases and J by 1 base, with 5 bases between the two germline ends.

This TCR was sampled from a woman between 18 and 29 years old in a cohort exposed to, infected with or recovered from COVID-19 (not recorded which). The chain employs TRBV7-9 and TRBJ1-4, with TRBD1 as a possible D gene (5 bases). The sequencing input was PBMCs or T cells enriched from blood (not recorded which). Here the CDR3 DNA reads TGTGCCAGCAGCTTAAGGGGAACTAATGAAAAACTGTTTTTT. This sequence encodes CASSLRGTNEKLFF.